A selection of T cell receptor beta chains follows, all from one sample in a study of regulatory and conventional T cells in breast cancer. Each CDR3 protein is one row after TCRdb ran MiXCR on the reads. The table for this sample gives a few dozen distinct CDR3 sequences. The sequenced material came from regulatory or conventional T cells from blood (not recorded which); whether cultured is not recorded. Source of these receptors: a human donor with breast cancer or in good health (not recorded which). Both conserved end residues are part of each CDR3. A D gene is named only where the DNA matches it firmly. Clone size appears in some rows only: once, few, many, or a class for an expanded clone.

d_gene: TRBD1; abundance: .; j_gene: TRBJ1-6; v_gene: TRBV5-1; CDR3aa: CANSLDRNSPLHF; CDR3nt: TGCGCCAACAGCTTGGACAGGAATTCACCCCTCCACTTT
d_gene: .; abundance: .; j_gene: TRBJ2-4; v_gene: TRBV12-3/TRBV12-4; CDR3aa: CASSSRGNTKHIQYF; CDR3nt: TGTGCCAGCAGTTCTCGGGGGAATACCAAACACATTCAGTACTTC
d_gene: .; abundance: .; j_gene: TRBJ1-1; v_gene: TRBV5-1; CDR3aa: CASSLRPGNTEAFF; CDR3nt: TGCGCCAGCAGCTTGAGACCCGGTAACACTGAAGCTTTCTTT
d_gene: .; abundance: .; j_gene: TRBJ2-1; v_gene: TRBV7-6; CDR3aa: CASSFRRSNEQFF; CDR3nt: TGTGCCAGCAGCTTCAGGCGGAGTAATGAGCAGTTCTTC
d_gene: TRBD1; abundance: hyperexpanded; j_gene: TRBJ2-4; v_gene: TRBV27; CDR3aa: CASSLRTGLAKNIQYF; CDR3nt: TGTGCCAGCAGTCTCCGGACAGGTCTAGCCAAAAACATTCAGTACTTC
d_gene: .; abundance: .; j_gene: TRBJ2-1; v_gene: TRBV28; CDR3aa: CASSPRHGEQFF; CDR3nt: TGTGCCAGCAGCCCTCGACACGGTGAGCAGTTCTTC
d_gene: TRBD2; abundance: .; j_gene: TRBJ2-1; v_gene: TRBV7-2; CDR3aa: CASTRTSGISHVVYNEQFF; CDR3nt: TGTGCCAGCACAAGGACTAGCGGGATCTCCCACGTGGTTTACAATGAGCAGTTCTTC
d_gene: .; abundance: few; j_gene: TRBJ2-5; v_gene: TRBV5-4; CDR3aa: CASSLIVGEETQYF; CDR3nt: TGTGCCAGCAGCCTCATCGTGGGGGAGGAGACCCAGTACTTC
d_gene: .; abundance: few; j_gene: TRBJ2-1; v_gene: TRBV7-6; CDR3aa: CASSLVVGDENEQFF; CDR3nt: TGTGCCAGCAGCTTAGTTGTGGGGGACGAGAATGAGCAGTTCTTC
d_gene: TRBD2; abundance: .; j_gene: TRBJ2-1; v_gene: TRBV7-8; CDR3aa: CASSLNPSGSHPLYNEQFF; CDR3nt: TGTGCCAGCAGCTTGAATCCTAGCGGGAGTCACCCCCTATACAATGAGCAGTTCTTC
d_gene: TRBD2; abundance: .; j_gene: TRBJ2-2; v_gene: TRBV7-3; CDR3aa: CASSPFSTSAGELFF; CDR3nt: TGTGCCAGCAGCCCGTTTTCGACTAGCGCCGGGGAGCTGTTCTTT
d_gene: .; abundance: .; j_gene: TRBJ2-7; v_gene: TRBV20-1; CDR3aa: CSASPDSYEQYF; CDR3nt: TGCAGTGCGAGCCCAGACTCCTACGAGCAGTACTTC
d_gene: TRBD1; abundance: .; j_gene: TRBJ1-1; v_gene: TRBV5-1; CDR3aa: CASSSLYRTGPEAFF; CDR3nt: TGCGCCAGCAGCTCCCTTTACCGGACAGGCCCTGAAGCTTTCTTT
d_gene: TRBD1; abundance: hyperexpanded; j_gene: TRBJ1-2; v_gene: TRBV7-6; CDR3aa: CASSPSTGNNYGYTF; CDR3nt: TGTGCCAGCAGCCCATCGACAGGGAATAACTATGGCTACACCTTC
d_gene: .; abundance: .; j_gene: TRBJ2-1; v_gene: TRBV19; CDR3aa: CASRGALQAMSSFF; CDR3nt: TGTGCCAGTCGTGGGGCCTTACAGGCAATGAGCAGTTTCTTC
d_gene: .; abundance: large; j_gene: TRBJ1-2; v_gene: TRBV28; CDR3aa: CASSLGPGFNYGYTF; CDR3nt: TGTGCCAGCAGTTTAGGCCCCGGGTTTAACTATGGCTACACCTTC
d_gene: .; abundance: .; j_gene: TRBJ2-1; v_gene: TRBV27; CDR3aa: CASIRGPRDEQFF; CDR3nt: TGTGCCAGCATCCGGGGCCCCCGGGATGAGCAGTTCTTC
d_gene: .; abundance: few; j_gene: TRBJ2-1; v_gene: TRBV20-1; CDR3aa: CSANPGLPRSDEQFF; CDR3nt: TGCAGTGCTAACCCCGGACTACCCAGAAGCGATGAGCAGTTCTTC
d_gene: .; abundance: hyperexpanded; j_gene: TRBJ2-1; v_gene: TRBV19; CDR3aa: CASRGPSGNEQFF; CDR3nt: TGTGCCAGTCGTGGGCCTTCAGGCAATGAGCAGTTCTTC
d_gene: .; abundance: .; j_gene: TRBJ2-1; v_gene: TRBV10-3; CDR3aa: CAISDGREQFF; CDR3nt: TGTGCCATCAGTGATGGGCGTGAGCAGTTCTTC
d_gene: TRBD1; abundance: hyperexpanded; j_gene: TRBJ1-5; v_gene: TRBV11-2; CDR3aa: CASSLGGTGNQPQHF; CDR3nt: TGTGCCAGCAGCTTAGGCGGGACAGGCAATCAGCCCCAGCATTTT